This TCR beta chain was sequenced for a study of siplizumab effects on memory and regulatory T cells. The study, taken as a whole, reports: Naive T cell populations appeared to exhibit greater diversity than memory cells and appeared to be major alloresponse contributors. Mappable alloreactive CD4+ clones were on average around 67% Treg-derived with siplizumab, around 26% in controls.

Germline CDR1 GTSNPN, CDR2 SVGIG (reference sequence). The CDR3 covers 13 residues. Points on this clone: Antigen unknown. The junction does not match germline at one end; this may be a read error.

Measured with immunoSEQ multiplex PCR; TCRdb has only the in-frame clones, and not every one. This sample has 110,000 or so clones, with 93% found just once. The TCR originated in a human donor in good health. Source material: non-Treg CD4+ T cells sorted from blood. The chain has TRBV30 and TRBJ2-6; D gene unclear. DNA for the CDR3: TGCACCCTGGAAGGCAACGGGGCCAACGTCCTGACTTTC. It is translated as CTLEGNGANVLTF.